The source of this T cell receptor (beta chain) is a study of CD8+CD57+ T cells in acquired aplastic anemia. About the study: Sorted CD4+ and CD8+ cells yielded DNA averaging approximately 3 ug. Points from the study as a whole: CD8+ Simpson's diversity in patients was not significantly different from that in controls. A set of twenty-nine CD8+ CDR3 sequences was shared between patients and controls, and these sequences appeared highly expressed in patients.

The sequenced patients had an expansion of CD8+CD57+ cells seen by flow cytometry. Diagnosis of severe acquired aplastic anemia applied to all patients. TCR beta VDJ combinations and CDR3 sequences were profiled from genomic DNA. TCRdb itself ran the reads through MiXCR, one entry per CDR3 protein. Here the sample spans about 200,000 distinct CDR3 sequences, more than 55% being singletons. In the case of this clonotype: The antigen is undetermined.

Looked up from germline, CDR1 is SNHLY and CDR2 is FYNNEI. Trimming took 3 bases from V and 5 from J; bases not matched to a gene: 6. The CDR3 has 15 amino acids. The chain recombines TRBV2 with TRBJ2-5; 10 bases line up with TRBD1. Material for sequencing was sorted CD4+, CD8+, or CD8+CD57+ T cells (not recorded which) from PBMCs. The source is a human donor with aplastic anemia. CDR3 DNA: TGTGCCAGCAGTGAGGAGGGACAGGGGTTGGAGACCCAGTACTTC. This encodes CASSEEGQGLETQYF.